The entry that follows covers one T cell receptor beta chain sequence. As yet, its antigen is unknown. CDR3 length: 12 amino acids. Trimming removed 6 bases at V and 2 bases at J, with 8 bases between. Looked up from germline, CDR1 is KGHSH and CDR2 is LQKENI. The sample comes from a study of cytomegalovirus exposure and HLA in healthy donors. Study-wide findings and caveats: Follow-up analysis seemed to connect common viral pathogens with several of the most significant clusters identified. Researchers reported in a later analysis that a missense DCLRE1C variant was tied to TCR beta V- and J-gene trimming. Some V segments, TRBV6-2 and TRBV6-3 among them, were indistinguishable and were therefore excluded.

PCR amplification relied on 60 Vbeta primers (plus 13 Jbeta primers). Sequencing was performed with immunoSEQ multiplex PCR; in TCRdb, only in-frame clones are kept and a portion is missing. Listed are about 150,000 clones; around 1.5% falls within the top ten. The chain uses TRBV18 and TRBJ2-7, with a possible D match to TRBD2 (5 bases). The sequence derives from a woman aged 45-59 years in good health and CMV-seronegative. The sample comprised PBMCs. The CDR3 bases are TGTGCCAGCTCGTCGGAGGCCTACGAGCAGTACTTC. It encodes CASSSEAYEQYF.